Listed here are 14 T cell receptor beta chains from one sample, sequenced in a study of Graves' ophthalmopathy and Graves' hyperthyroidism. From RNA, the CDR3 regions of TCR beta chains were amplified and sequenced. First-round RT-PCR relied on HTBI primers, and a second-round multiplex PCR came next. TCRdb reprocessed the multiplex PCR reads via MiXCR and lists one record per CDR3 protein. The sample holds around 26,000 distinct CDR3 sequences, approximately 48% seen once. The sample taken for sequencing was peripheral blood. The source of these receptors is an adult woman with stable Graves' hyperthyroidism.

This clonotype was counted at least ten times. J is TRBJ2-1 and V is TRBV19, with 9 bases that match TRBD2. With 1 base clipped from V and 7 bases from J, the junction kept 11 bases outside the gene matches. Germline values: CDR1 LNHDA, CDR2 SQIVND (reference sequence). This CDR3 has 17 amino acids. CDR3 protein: CASSIGFVAGVGNEQFF. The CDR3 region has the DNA TGTGCCAGTAGTATAGGTTTCGTAGCGGGAGTCGGTAATGAGCAGTTCTTC.

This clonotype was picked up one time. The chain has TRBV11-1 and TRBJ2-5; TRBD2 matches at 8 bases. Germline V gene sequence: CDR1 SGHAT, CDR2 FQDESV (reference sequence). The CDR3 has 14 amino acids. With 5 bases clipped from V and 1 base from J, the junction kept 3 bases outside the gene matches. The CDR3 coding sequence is TGTGCCAGCAGCGCAGGGACTAGCCAAGAGACCCAGTACTTC. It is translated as CASSAGTSQETQYF.

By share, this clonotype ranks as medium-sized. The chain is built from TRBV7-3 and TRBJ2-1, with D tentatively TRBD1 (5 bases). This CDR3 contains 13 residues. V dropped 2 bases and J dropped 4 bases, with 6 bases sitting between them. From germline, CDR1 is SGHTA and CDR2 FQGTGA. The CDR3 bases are TGTGCCAGCAGCTTATCAGGGTACAATGAGCAGTTCTTC. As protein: CASSLSGYNEQFF.

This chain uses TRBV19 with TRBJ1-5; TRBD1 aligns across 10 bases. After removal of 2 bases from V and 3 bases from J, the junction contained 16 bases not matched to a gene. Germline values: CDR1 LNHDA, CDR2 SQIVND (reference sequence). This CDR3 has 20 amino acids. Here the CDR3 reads CASSIPQCYQTGGFNQPQHF. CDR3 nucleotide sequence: TGTGCCAGTAGTATACCCCAGTGCTATCAGACAGGGGGCTTCAATCAGCCCCAGCATTTT.

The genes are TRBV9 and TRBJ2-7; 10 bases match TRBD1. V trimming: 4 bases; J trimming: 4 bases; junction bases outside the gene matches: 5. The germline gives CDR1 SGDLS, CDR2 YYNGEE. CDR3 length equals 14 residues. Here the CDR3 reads CASSFDRGRYEQYF. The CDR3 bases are TGTGCCAGCAGCTTCGACAGGGGGCGGTACGAGCAGTACTTC.

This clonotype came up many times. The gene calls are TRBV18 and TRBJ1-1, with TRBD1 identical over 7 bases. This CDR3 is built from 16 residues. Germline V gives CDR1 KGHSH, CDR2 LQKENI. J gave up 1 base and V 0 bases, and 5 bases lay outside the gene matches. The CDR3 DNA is TGTGCCAGCTCACCACCTTCCAGGGGGTCGAACACTGAAGCTTTCTTT. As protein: CASSPPSRGSNTEAFF.

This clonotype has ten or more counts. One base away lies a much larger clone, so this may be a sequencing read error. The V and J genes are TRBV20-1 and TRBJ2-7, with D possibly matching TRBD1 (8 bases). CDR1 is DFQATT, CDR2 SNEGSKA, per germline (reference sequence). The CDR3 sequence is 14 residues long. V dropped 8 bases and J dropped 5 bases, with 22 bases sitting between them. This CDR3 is CSIGGGTGVNEQYF. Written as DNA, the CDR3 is TGCAGTATAGGGGGGGGGACAGGTGTAAACGAGCAGTACTTC.

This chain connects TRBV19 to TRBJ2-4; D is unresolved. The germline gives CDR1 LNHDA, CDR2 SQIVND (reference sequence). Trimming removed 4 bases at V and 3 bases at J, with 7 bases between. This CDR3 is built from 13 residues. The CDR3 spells CASSRSHKNIQYF. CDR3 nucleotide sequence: TGTGCCAGTAGTAGATCCCACAAAAACATTCAGTACTTC.

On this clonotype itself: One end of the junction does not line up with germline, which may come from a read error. The chain's CDR3 is CASGFLSGQGISQPQHF. CDR3 nucleotide sequence: TGTGCTAGCGGTTTTCTATCGGGGCAGGGAATAAGCCAGCCCCAGCATTTT. This rearrangement joins TRBV12-5 to TRBJ1-5; maybe TRBD1 (5 bases). The CDR3 is made up of 17 amino acids. In germline, CDR1 is LGHNT, CDR2 FRNRAP. The variable domain in full, completed from reference TRBV12-5 and TRBJ1-5, reads DARVTQTPRHKVTEMGQEVTMRCQPILGHNTVFWYRQTMMQGLELLAYFRNRAPLDDSGMPKDRFSAEMPDATLATLKIQPSEPRDSAVYFCASGFLSGQGISQPQHFGDGTRLSIL.

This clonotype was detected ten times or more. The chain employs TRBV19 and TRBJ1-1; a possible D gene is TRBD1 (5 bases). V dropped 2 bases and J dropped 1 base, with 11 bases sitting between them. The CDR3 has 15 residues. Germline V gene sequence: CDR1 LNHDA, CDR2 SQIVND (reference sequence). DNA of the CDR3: TGTGCCAGTAGTATAATAGGGGCGGGGAACACTGAAGCTTTCTTT. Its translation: CASSIIGAGNTEAFF.

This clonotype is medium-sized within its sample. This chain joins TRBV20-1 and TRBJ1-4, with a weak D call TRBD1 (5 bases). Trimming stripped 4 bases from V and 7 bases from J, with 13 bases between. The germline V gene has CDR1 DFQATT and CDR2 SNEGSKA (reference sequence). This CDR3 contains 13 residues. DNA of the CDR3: TGCAGTGCTAAAGCCGGGGGAAGTGAAAAACTGTTTTTT. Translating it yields CSAKAGGSEKLFF.

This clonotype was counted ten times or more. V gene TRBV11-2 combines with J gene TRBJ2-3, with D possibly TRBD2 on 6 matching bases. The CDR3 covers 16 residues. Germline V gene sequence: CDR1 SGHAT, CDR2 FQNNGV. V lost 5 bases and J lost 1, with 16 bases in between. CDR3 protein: CASSLRLGGGTDTQYF. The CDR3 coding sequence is TGTGCCAGCAGCCTTCGGTTGGGGGGAGGCACAGATACGCAGTATTTT. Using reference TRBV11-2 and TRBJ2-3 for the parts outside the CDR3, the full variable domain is EAGVAQSPRYKIIEKRQSVAFWCNPISGHATLYWYQQILGQGPKLLIQFQNNGVVDDSQLPKDRFSAERLKGVDSTLKIQPAKLEDSAVYLCASSLRLGGGTDTQYFGPGTRLTVL.

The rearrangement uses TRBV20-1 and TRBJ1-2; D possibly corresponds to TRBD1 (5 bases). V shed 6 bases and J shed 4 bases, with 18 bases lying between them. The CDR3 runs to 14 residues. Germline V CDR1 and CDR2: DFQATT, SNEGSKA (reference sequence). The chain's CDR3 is CSASSSGLGYGYTF. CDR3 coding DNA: TGCAGTGCCAGCAGCTCGGGACTCGGCTATGGCTACACCTTC.

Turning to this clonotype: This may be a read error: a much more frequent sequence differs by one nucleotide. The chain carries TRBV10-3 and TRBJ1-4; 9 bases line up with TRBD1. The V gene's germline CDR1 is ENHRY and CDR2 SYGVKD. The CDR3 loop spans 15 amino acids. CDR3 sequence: CATSESPGQGEKLFF. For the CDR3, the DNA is TGTGCCACCAGTGAGTCCCCGGGACAGGGAGAAAAACTGTTTTTT.